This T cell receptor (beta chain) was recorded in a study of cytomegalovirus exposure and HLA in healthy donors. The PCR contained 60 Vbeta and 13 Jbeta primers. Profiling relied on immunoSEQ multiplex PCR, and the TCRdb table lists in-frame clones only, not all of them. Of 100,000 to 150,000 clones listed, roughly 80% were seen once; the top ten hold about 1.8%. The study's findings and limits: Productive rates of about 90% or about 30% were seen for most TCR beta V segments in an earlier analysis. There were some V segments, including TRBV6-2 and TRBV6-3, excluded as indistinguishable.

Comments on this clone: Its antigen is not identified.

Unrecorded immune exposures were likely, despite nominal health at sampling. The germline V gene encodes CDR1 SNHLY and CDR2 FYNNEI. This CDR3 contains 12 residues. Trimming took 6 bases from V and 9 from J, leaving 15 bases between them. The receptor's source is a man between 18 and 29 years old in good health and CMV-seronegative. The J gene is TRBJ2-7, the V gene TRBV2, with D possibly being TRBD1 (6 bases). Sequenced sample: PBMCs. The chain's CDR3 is CASRGQSPGQYF. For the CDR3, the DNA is TGTGCCAGCAGAGGACAGTCTCCGGGGCAGTACTTC.